Each of the 9 T cell receptor beta chains below was sequenced from the same sample in a study of cytomegalovirus exposure and HLA in healthy donors. Both 60 Vbeta primers and 13 Jbeta primers went into the PCR. Generated by immunoSEQ multiplex PCR, the TCRdb table keeps only in-frame clones and is missing some. Of approximately 100,000 clones listed, more than 75% are singletons. Source material: PBMCs. The receptors here all came from a young woman in good health and CMV-seropositive.

V usage is TRBV9 and J usage is TRBJ2-1; 9 nucleotides align to TRBD2. The CDR3 loop spans 14 amino acids. CDR1 and CDR2 from the germline V gene are SGDLS and YYNGEE. Trimming at V came to 3 bases and at J to 6 bases, leaving 4 bases not matched to a gene. This chain's CDR3 is CASSGTSALNEQFF. CDR3 DNA sequence: TGTGCCAGCAGCGGGACTAGCGCACTCAATGAGCAGTTCTTC.

The V call is TRBV29-1, the J call TRBJ1-4; maybe TRBD1 (5 bases). V was clipped by 4 bases and J by 7 bases, with 13 bases between them. The CDR3 consists of 13 residues. Germline CDR1 is SQVTM and CDR2 is ANQGSEA. As DNA, the CDR3 is TGCAGCGTTGGTCGGCAGGGAAGTGAAAAACTGTTTTTT. As protein: CSVGRQGSEKLFF.

The table lists this clone with a count of one. DNA of the CDR3: TGCGCCAGCAGTGGACTCACCCACGGGAATGAGCAGTTCTTC. Protein product: CASSGLTHGNEQFF. The chain combines TRBV5-1 with TRBJ2-1; D is perhaps TRBD2 (5 bases). V dropped 5 bases and J dropped 7 bases, with 16 bases sitting between them. The germline CDR1 and CDR2 sequences are SGHRS and YFSETQ. This CDR3 is built from 14 residues.

The chain employs TRBV7-2 and TRBJ1-4; D unclear. The CDR3 loop spans 13 amino acids. Germline V lookup: CDR1 SGHTA, CDR2 FQGNSA. Trimming took 1 base from V and 7 from J, leaving 7 bases between them. The CDR3, as DNA: TGTGCCAGCAGCTTAGAGGGAGGTGAAAAACTGTTTTTT. This encodes CASSLEGGEKLFF.

This chain joins TRBV15 and TRBJ2-7; D is ambiguous. This CDR3 has 13 residues. Germline CDR1 reads LNHNV; CDR2 reads YYDKDF (reference sequence). V lost 0 bases to trimming and J lost 1 base, with 4 bases between them. As DNA, the CDR3 is TGTGCCACCAGCAGAGACGGGTCCTACGAGCAGTACTTC. The encoded protein is CATSRDGSYEQYF.

On this clone itself: A junction boundary mismatches the germline segment, possibly from a read error. The chain links TRBV7-9 to TRBJ1-5; perhaps TRBD1 as D (5 bases). CDR1 and CDR2 from the germline V gene are SEHNR and FQNEAQ (reference sequence). The CDR3 spans 12 residues. CDR3 nucleotides: TGTTCCAGCAGCTGGGGGGACCAGCCCCAGCATTTT. Translation: CSSSWGDQPQHF. Combining the CDR3 with reference TRBV7-9 and TRBJ1-5 gives the whole variable domain DTGVSQNPRHKITKRGQNVTFRCDPISEHNRLYWYRQTLGQGPEFLTYFQNEAQLEKSRLLSDRFSAERPKGSFSTLEIQRTEQGDSAMYLCSSSWGDQPQHFGDGTRLSIL.

The chain is built from TRBV19 and TRBJ1-1; weak D call: TRBD1 (6 bases). The CDR3 extends over 15 amino acids. Trimming took off 6 bases at V and 0 bases at J, with 14 bases between the two ends. CDR1 LNHDA and CDR2 SQIVND come from the germline V gene (reference sequence). In nucleotides, the CDR3 is TGTGCCAGTAGCAAGACAGGCTCCATGAACACTGAAGCTTTCTTT. Translating gives CASSKTGSMNTEAFF.

In this sample, this clone turned up a few times. The V and J genes are TRBV7-8 and TRBJ2-3; 10 bases line up with TRBD2. Germline V gene sequence: CDR1 SGHVS, CDR2 FQNEAQ. V shed 1 base, J shed 5 bases, and the junction held 9 bases outside the gene matches. The CDR3 runs to 17 residues. The DNA of the CDR3 is TGTGCCAGCAGCTTAGATGGTTGGGCTAGCGGGGGAGATACGCAGTATTTT. It codes for CASSLDGWASGGDTQYF.

The chain has TRBV5-4 and TRBJ2-3, with 8 bases lining up with TRBD2. This CDR3 has 15 residues. Germline V gene lookup returns CDR1 SGHNT and CDR2 YYREEE (reference sequence). Trimming cost V 3 bases and J 4 bases; bases outside gene matches: 7. The CDR3 region has the DNA TGTGCCAGCAGCTCTCGGGGGGGCGGGGCAGATACGCAGTATTTT. This sequence encodes CASSSRGGGADTQYF.